This T cell receptor (beta chain) is drawn from a study of CD8 T cells in ankylosing spondylitis. General study findings and limits: Reportedly, matched ankylosing spondylitis synovial fluid was significantly enriched for disease-linked clones. What appeared characteristic of ankylosing spondylitis blood was a TCR beta motif of eight highly homologous variants. There were earlier reports of some motif variants in reactive arthritis synovial fluid and blood.

In TCRdb, the 5' RACE reads were re-called with MiXCR into one record per CDR3 protein. The sample contains 200,000 or so distinct CDR3 sequences, over 10% of which appear only once. This clonotype was seen ten or more times. Its cognate antigen is unknown. With V trimmed by 10 bases and J by 5 bases, 11 bases remained unmatched. Germline CDR1 reads KGHDR; CDR2 reads SFDVKD. The CDR3 sequence is 14 residues long. The chain carries TRBV24-1 and TRBJ2-3; 7 nucleotides line up with TRBD2. The specimen was blood, either unsorted or a sorted T cell fraction (not recorded which). This sequence was found in a female donor with ankylosing spondylitis or in good health (not recorded which). CDR3 in DNA: TGTGCCACGAGAGACCCGGGGGGAGAAGATACGCAGTATTTT. This translates into CATRDPGGEDTQYF.